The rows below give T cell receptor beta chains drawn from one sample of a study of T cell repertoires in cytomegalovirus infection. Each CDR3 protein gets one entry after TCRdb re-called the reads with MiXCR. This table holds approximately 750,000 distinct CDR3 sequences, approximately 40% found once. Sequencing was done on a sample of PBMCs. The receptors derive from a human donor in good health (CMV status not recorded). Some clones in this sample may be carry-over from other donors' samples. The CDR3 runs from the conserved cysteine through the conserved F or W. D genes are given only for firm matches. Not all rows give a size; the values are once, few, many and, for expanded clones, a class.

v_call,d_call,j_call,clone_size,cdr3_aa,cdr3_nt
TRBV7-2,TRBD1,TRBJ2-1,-,CASSAGTGWGDEQFF,TGTGCCAGCAGCGCTGGGACAGGGTGGGGCGATGAGCAGTTCTTC
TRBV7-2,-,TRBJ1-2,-,CASSSPGAGPGYTF,TGTGCCAGCAGCTCACCCGGGGCAGGCCCTGGCTACACCTTC
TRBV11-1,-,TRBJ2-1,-,CASSPWQGSANEQFF,TGTGCCAGCAGCCCCTGGCAGGGGTCGGCTAATGAGCAGTTCTTC
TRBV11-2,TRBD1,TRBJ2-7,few,CASSLDRGPQDEQYF,TGTGCCAGCAGCTTAGACAGGGGGCCCCAAGACGAGCAGTACTTC
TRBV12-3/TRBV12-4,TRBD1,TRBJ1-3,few,CASSPTGGYPGNTIYF,TGTGCCAGCAGTCCGACAGGGGGCTACCCAGGAAACACCATATATTTT
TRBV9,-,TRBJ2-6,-,CASSVSDSGANVLTF,TGTGCCAGCAGCGTGTCGGACTCTGGGGCCAACGTCCTGACTTTC
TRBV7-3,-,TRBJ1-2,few,CASSLGLGDDRRYGYTF,TGTGCCAGCAGCTTAGGTTTGGGTGATGACAGACGCTATGGCTACACCTTC
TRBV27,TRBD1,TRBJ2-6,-,CARSIDPRQGSGANVLTF,TGTGCCCGCAGTATCGACCCAAGACAGGGGTCTGGGGCCAACGTCCTGACTTTC
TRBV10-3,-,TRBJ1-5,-,CAISQGSNQPQHF,TGTGCCATCAGTCAGGGGAGCAATCAGCCCCAGCATTTT
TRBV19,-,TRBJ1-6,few,CASHSGTDNSPLHF,TGTGCCAGTCATTCCGGGACGGATAATTCACCCCTCCACTTT
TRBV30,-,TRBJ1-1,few,CAWSVGNTEAFF,TGTGCCTGGAGTGTTGGAAACACTGAAGCTTTCTTT
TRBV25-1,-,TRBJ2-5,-,CASSERRYQETQYF,TGTGCCAGCAGTGAAAGGAGGTACCAAGAGACCCAGTACTTC
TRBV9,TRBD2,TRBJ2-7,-,CASSVRAGPPGEQYF,TGTGCCAGCAGCGTGCGAGCGGGGCCGCCGGGCGAGCAGTACTTC
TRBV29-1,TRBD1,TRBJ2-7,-,CSALQGADEQYF,TGCAGCGCCTTACAGGGGGCTGACGAGCAGTACTTC
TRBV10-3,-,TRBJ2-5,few,CAISDPGGGETQYF,TGTGCCATCAGTGACCCAGGGGGGGGAGAGACCCAGTACTTC
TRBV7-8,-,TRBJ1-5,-,CASSLLGSHSNQPQHF,TGTGCCAGCAGCTTATTAGGCAGTCATAGCAATCAGCCCCAGCATTTT
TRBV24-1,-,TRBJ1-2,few,CATSDAGSYYGYTF,TGTGCCACCAGTGATGCGGGCAGTTACTATGGCTACACCTTC
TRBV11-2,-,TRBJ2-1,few,CASSLGIAGSTSYNEQFF,TGTGCCAGCAGCTTAGGTATTGCAGGCTCGACCTCCTACAATGAGCAGTTCTTC
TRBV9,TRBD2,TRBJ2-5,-,CASSISGGAPETQYF,TGTGCCAGCAGCATTAGCGGGGGGGCCCCGGAGACCCAGTACTTC
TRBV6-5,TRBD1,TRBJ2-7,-,CSSSLVQGSYEQYF,TGTTCCAGCAGTCTGGTACAGGGGTCCTACGAGCAGTACTTC
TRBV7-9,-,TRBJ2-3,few,CASSFDPLSQYF,TGTGCCAGCAGCTTCGACCCCCTCTCGCAGTATTTT
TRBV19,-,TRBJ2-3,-,CASSIDLFWTSTDTQYF,TGTGCCAGTAGTATAGATCTCTTCTGGACTAGCACAGATACGCAGTATTTT
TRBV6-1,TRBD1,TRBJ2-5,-,CASEDREWQETQYF,TGTGCCAGTGAGGACAGGGAGTGGCAAGAGACCCAGTACTTC
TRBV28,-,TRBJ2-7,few,CASTPRNYEQYF,TGTGCCAGCACCCCTCGGAACTACGAGCAGTACTTC
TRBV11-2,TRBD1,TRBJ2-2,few,CASSLRRTGSGELFF,TGTGCCAGCAGCTTACGCCGGACAGGGTCCGGGGAGCTGTTTTTT
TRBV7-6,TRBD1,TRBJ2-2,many,CASSRNRGLNTGELFF,TGTGCCAGCAGCCGCAACAGGGGGTTGAACACCGGGGAGCTGTTTTTT
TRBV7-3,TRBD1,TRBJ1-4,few,CASSQTGAQNEKLFF,TGTGCCAGCAGCCAAACAGGGGCCCAAAATGAAAAACTGTTTTTT
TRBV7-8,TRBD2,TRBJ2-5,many,CASSPPPGPGGRVGETQYF,TGTGCCAGCAGCCCCCCCCCTGGTCCCGGGGGGAGGGTAGGAGAGACCCAGTACTTC
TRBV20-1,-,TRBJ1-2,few,CSARREGDTF,TGCAGTGCTAGAAGGGAAGGGGACACCTTC
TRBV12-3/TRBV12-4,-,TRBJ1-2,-,CASSLVGHNYGYTF,TGTGCCAGCAGTTTAGTCGGGCACAACTATGGCTACACCTTC
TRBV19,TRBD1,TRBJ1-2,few,CASHRTGIYGYTF,TGTGCCAGTCACCGGACAGGGATTTATGGCTACACCTTC
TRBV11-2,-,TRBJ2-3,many,CASSLDPGLGTQYF,TGTGCCAGCAGCTTAGATCCAGGGCTAGGTACGCAGTATTTT
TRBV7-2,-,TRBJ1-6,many,CASSLGTHIRDSPLHF,TGTGCCAGCAGCTTGGGGACTCACATTCGGGATTCACCCCTCCACTTT
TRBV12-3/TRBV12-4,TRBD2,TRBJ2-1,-,CASSSSGRLYNEQFF,TGTGCCAGCAGCTCAAGCGGGAGGCTTTACAATGAGCAGTTCTTC
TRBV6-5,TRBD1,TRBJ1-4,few,CASSPTLGTGANEKLFF,TGTGCCAGCAGTCCAACCCTAGGGACAGGCGCCAATGAAAAACTGTTTTTT
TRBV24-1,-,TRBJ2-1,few,CATSDTRDSEQFF,TGTGCCACCAGTGACACGAGGGACTCTGAGCAGTTCTTC
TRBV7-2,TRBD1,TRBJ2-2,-,CASSVSGTVNTGELFF,TGTGCCAGCAGCGTATCCGGGACAGTGAACACCGGGGAGCTGTTTTTT
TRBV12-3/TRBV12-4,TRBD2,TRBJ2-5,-,CASSALAGDQETQYF,TGTGCCAGCAGTGCCCTCGCGGGGGACCAAGAGACCCAGTACTTC
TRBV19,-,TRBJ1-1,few,CASSTRPATEAFF,TGTGCCAGTAGTACCCGCCCGGCTACTGAAGCTTTCTTT
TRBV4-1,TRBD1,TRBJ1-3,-,CASSHGQEITTGNTIYF,TGCGCCAGCAGCCACGGACAGGAAATAACTACTGGAAACACCATATATTTT
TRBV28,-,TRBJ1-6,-,CASSFTRTYNSPLHF,TGTGCCAGCAGTTTTACCCGAACTTACAATTCACCCCTCCACTTT
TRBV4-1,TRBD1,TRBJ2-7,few,CASSHTGQAYEQYF,TGCGCCAGCAGCCATACCGGACAGGCCTACGAGCAGTACTTC
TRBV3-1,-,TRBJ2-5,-,CASSREGGSETQYF,TGTGCCAGCAGCCGGGAAGGGGGATCCGAGACCCAGTACTTC
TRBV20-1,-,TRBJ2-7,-,CSARILAVGFEQDF,TGCAGTGCTAGAATACTGGCGGTAGGCTTCGAGCAGGACTTC